These 27 T cell receptor beta chains share one sample of origin, sequenced in a study of cytomegalovirus exposure and HLA in healthy donors. The primer mix had 60 Vbeta and 13 Jbeta primers. Profiled with immunoSEQ multiplex PCR; TCRdb holds only in-frame clones, not every one. This table holds 90,000 to 130,000 clones, over 65% found once. Material: PBMCs. The source is a woman in her 30s in good health and CMV-seronegative.

The genes are TRBV5-3 and TRBJ2-7; 7 bases map to TRBD2. TRBV5-3 is designated an ORF whose function remains uncertain. V trimming: 4 bases; J trimming: 7 bases; junction bases outside the gene matches: 14. The CDR3 sequence is 15 residues long. The CDR3 protein is CARSTQTGQRGEQYF. For the CDR3, the DNA is TGTGCCAGAAGCACCCAGACTGGCCAGCGGGGAGAGCAGTACTTC.

This clone has only a few counts. The V call is TRBV6-5, the J call TRBJ1-2; maybe TRBD1 (5 bases). The V gene lost 2 bases and the J gene lost 2 bases, with 12 bases spanning the gap. From germline, CDR1 is MNHEY and CDR2 SVGAGI. The CDR3 extends over 15 amino acids. CDR3 amino acids: CASSYGRGGNYGYTF. The CDR3 DNA reads as TGTGCCAGCAGTTACGGCCGGGGGGGGAACTATGGCTACACCTTC.

The chain's CDR3 is CASSQLGESYGYTF. CDR3 sequence (DNA): TGTGCCAGCAGCCAACTGGGAGAGAGCTATGGCTACACCTTC. The V gene is TRBV7-9, the J gene TRBJ1-2, with D unresolved. V was cut by 5 bases and J by 4 bases, with 14 bases left in between. The CDR3 contains 14 residues. CDR1 SEHNR and CDR2 FQNEAQ come from the germline V gene (reference sequence). The full variable domain, in which reference TRBV7-9 and TRBJ1-2 provide the parts outside the CDR3, is DTGVSQNPRHKITKRGQNVTFRCDPISEHNRLYWYRQTLGQGPEFLTYFQNEAQLEKSRLLSDRFSAERPKGSFSTLEIQRTEQGDSAMYLCASSQLGESYGYTFGSGTRLTVV.

This chain connects TRBV30 to TRBJ2-3, with 14 bases lining up with TRBD2. The length of the CDR3 is 15 residues. Germline loops: CDR1 GTSNPN, CDR2 SVGIG (reference sequence). J was trimmed by 8 bases and V by 5 bases; bases with no gene match: 9. CDR3 coding DNA: TGTGCCTGGGCCGGGACTAGCGGGAGACAGGCTACGCAGTATTTT. This encodes CAWAGTSGRQATQYF.

This rearrangement joins TRBV6-6 to TRBJ1-1, with D tentatively TRBD1 (6 bases). The CDR3 covers 14 residues. V lost 6 bases to trimming and J lost 6 bases, with 17 bases between them. The germline V gene has CDR1 MNHNY and CDR2 SVGAGI (reference sequence). The CDR3: CASSLPSRGAEAFF. The DNA for the CDR3 is TGTGCCAGCAGCCTCCCGTCCAGGGGTGCTGAAGCTTTCTTT.

The chain links TRBV29-1 to TRBJ2-7, with D perhaps TRBD2 (7 bases). The CDR3 has 16 amino acids. The V and J ends lost 7 bases and 0 bases respectively, with 22 bases between them. The germline CDR1 and CDR2 sequences are SQVTM and ANQGSEA. The CDR3, as DNA: TGCAGCGCGTTGGGGGCAGACGGGAGGAGCTCCTACGAGCAGTACTTC. Encoded protein: CSALGADGRSSYEQYF.

V gene TRBV4-1 combines with J gene TRBJ2-3; 9 nucleotides agree with TRBD1. J gave up 3 bases and V 0 bases, and 4 bases lay outside the gene matches. The CDR3 has 16 residues. Germline V CDR1 and CDR2: MGHRA, YSYEKL. The CDR3 is CASSQEDRGLTDTQYF. The CDR3 DNA sequence: TGCGCCAGCAGCCAAGAGGACAGGGGTTTAACAGATACGCAGTATTTT.

The chain carries TRBV6-1 and TRBJ1-4, with D possibly matching TRBD1 (5 bases). In germline, CDR1 is MNHNS, CDR2 SASEGT. This CDR3 is built from 15 residues. V was cut by 3 bases and J by 8 bases, with 16 bases left in between. The CDR3 region is CASSDGGGYPEKLFF. In DNA form, the CDR3 reads TGTGCCAGCAGTGATGGGGGGGGGTACCCCGAAAAACTGTTTTTT.

In regard to this clone: Relative to the germline gene, one junction end is altered; a read error may explain this. The chain combines TRBV25-1 with TRBJ2-1, with D tentatively TRBD1 (6 bases). The CDR3 totals 11 residues. The germline CDR1 and CDR2 sequences are MGHDK and SYGVNS. DNA of the CDR3: TGTGCCAGCAGTTTGGGCACAGGGTTGGTCTTC. Translation gives CASSLGTGLVF.

V is TRBV27 and J is TRBJ2-7, with unresolved D. Trimming took off 6 bases at V and 3 bases at J, with 9 bases between the two ends. Germline CDR1 is MNHEY and CDR2 is SMNVEV (reference sequence). This CDR3 comprises 12 residues. CDR3 DNA: TGTGCCAGCAGAACGTCTATCTACGAGCAGTACTTC. It is translated as CASRTSIYEQYF.

There are a few counts of this clone. The gene calls are TRBV6-1 and TRBJ1-2; 9 positions match TRBD1. In germline, CDR1 is MNHNS, CDR2 SASEGT. The CDR3 contains 14 residues. The trim removed 4 bases at V and 2 bases at J, leaving 2 bases unmatched. CDR3 in amino acids: CASSVGTGNYGYTF. The CDR3 DNA reads TGTGCCAGCAGTGTCGGGACAGGGAACTATGGCTACACCTTC.

The CDR3 protein is CASSFNGEYGYTF. The CDR3 coding sequence is TGTGCCAGCAGTTTTAATGGGGAGTATGGCTACACCTTC. The chain couples TRBV28 to TRBJ1-2; D not certain. Germline CDR1 and CDR2: MDHEN and SYDVKM. Trimming shortened V by 3 bases and J by 5 bases, and 10 bases separated the two germline ends. The CDR3 sequence is 13 residues long.

The rearrangement uses TRBV4-2 and TRBJ2-7; D is uncertain. The CDR3 runs 13 residues. CDR1 is LGHNA, CDR2 YNFKEQ, per germline. V was shortened by 1 base and J by 4 bases, with 8 bases between the two germline ends. CDR3 amino acids: CASSQGQFYEQYF. The CDR3 DNA reads TGTGCCAGCAGCCAAGGTCAGTTTTACGAGCAGTACTTC.

The rearrangement links TRBV5-1 to TRBJ2-2; tentatively, D is TRBD1 (5 bases). Looked up from germline, CDR1 is SGHRS and CDR2 is YFSETQ. The CDR3 has 14 residues. Trimming cost V 0 bases and J 4 bases, with 7 bases left between them. CDR3 protein: CASSLVRATGELFF. The DNA for the CDR3 is TGCGCCAGCAGCTTGGTCAGGGCCACCGGGGAGCTGTTTTTT.

The chain links TRBV30 to TRBJ2-1, with 9 bases aligning to TRBD1. The V and J ends lost 1 base and 10 bases, in that order; junction bases with no gene match: 11. Germline V gene data show CDR1 as GTSNPN and CDR2 as SVGIG (reference sequence). The CDR3 covers 15 residues. The CDR3 protein is CAWSAGTGRWREQFF. The CDR3, as DNA: TGTGCCTGGAGTGCCGGGACAGGGCGATGGCGAGAGCAGTTCTTC.

The chain links TRBV11-2 to TRBJ2-3, with 9 bases matching TRBD2. The CDR3 covers 17 residues. The ends lost 3 bases at V and 0 bases at J; junction bases unmatched: 7. CDR1 and CDR2 from the germline V gene are SGHAT and FQNNGV. The CDR3 DNA sequence: TGTGCCAGCAGCTTGGGGCTAGCGGGATCTAGCACAGATACGCAGTATTTT. This sequence encodes CASSLGLAGSSTDTQYF.

V gene TRBV15 combines with J gene TRBJ2-1, with 9 bases lining up with TRBD2. Germline-derived CDR1 and CDR2 are LNHNV and YYDKDF (reference sequence). This CDR3 has 15 residues. The ends lost 4 bases at V and 9 bases at J; junction bases unmatched: 10. The CDR3 bases are TGTGCCACCAGCATCCCCGGGACTAGCCTTCCTGAGCAGTTCTTC. It codes for CATSIPGTSLPEQFF.

The chain joins TRBV30 to TRBJ1-1; D perhaps matches TRBD1 (6 bases). CDR3 size: 13 residues. Germline lookup yields CDR1 GTSNPN and CDR2 SVGIG (reference sequence). Trimming shortened V by 8 bases and J by 4 bases, and 17 bases separated the two germline ends. The CDR3 loop reads CASQSRGSTEAFF. The CDR3 nucleotides read TGTGCCAGTCAAAGTAGGGGGAGCACTGAAGCTTTCTTT.

The chain employs TRBV11-2 and TRBJ2-5; tentative D call: TRBD2 (6 bases). V shed 1 base and J shed 6 bases, with 12 bases lying between them. Germline CDR1 and CDR2: SGHAT and FQNNGV. The CDR3 runs to 14 residues. The CDR3 region has the DNA TGTGCCAGCAGCTTAGGGGGGACTTGGCAGACCCAGTACTTC. Its translation: CASSLGGTWQTQYF.

The gene calls are TRBV6-1 and TRBJ1-6; D is perhaps TRBD1 (6 bases). The CDR3 sequence is 15 residues long. Trimming took 1 base from V and 10 from J, leaving 14 bases between them. From germline, CDR1 is MNHNS and CDR2 SASEGT. The CDR3, as DNA: TGTGCCAGCAGTGAAGTTTGGGACAACCGATCACCCCTCCACTTT. Protein sequence: CASSEVWDNRSPLHF.

The CDR3 here is CAWSVGGNNYEQYF. CDR3 in DNA: TGTGCCTGGAGTGTTGGCGGGAATAACTACGAGCAGTACTTC. This chain joins TRBV30 and TRBJ2-7, with D tentatively TRBD2 (6 bases). The germline CDR1 and CDR2 sequences are GTSNPN and SVGIG (reference sequence). V was cut by 0 bases and J by 3 bases, with 12 bases left in between. The CDR3 runs to 14 residues.

Here the CDR3 reads CASSLAGGSNQPQHF. For the CDR3, the DNA is TGTGCCAGCAGTTTAGCAGGAGGGAGCAATCAGCCCCAGCATTTT. This rearrangement joins TRBV28 to TRBJ1-5; D is ambiguous. Looked up from germline, CDR1 is MDHEN and CDR2 is SYDVKM. CDR3 length equals 15 residues. V gave up 2 bases and J gave up 1 base, with 9 bases separating them.

The J gene is TRBJ2-7, the V gene TRBV6-5, with TRBD1 matching over 11 bases. Germline CDR1 and CDR2: MNHEY and SVGAGI. V shed 10 bases and J 0 bases; nucleotides not matched to a gene: 8. This CDR3 is 15 amino acids long. Written as DNA, the CDR3 is TGTGCCACCCGGACCGGGACAGGGGGCTCCTACGAGCAGTACTTC. Translated, it gives CATRTGTGGSYEQYF.

The V and J genes are TRBV5-1 and TRBJ2-7; 8 nucleotides match TRBD1. J gave up 1 base and V 5 bases, and 2 bases lay outside the gene matches. The CDR3 covers 13 residues. CDR1 is SGHRS and CDR2 is YFSETQ in the germline V gene. The CDR3 loop is CASRGTGSYEQYF. The CDR3 coding sequence is TGCGCCAGCAGAGGGACAGGATCCTACGAGCAGTACTTC.

CDR3 coding DNA: TGTGCCAGCTCACCCTTCCTTCCAGACAGAAACATTCAGTACTTC. Protein sequence: CASSPFLPDRNIQYF. The genes are TRBV18 and TRBJ2-4, with D perhaps TRBD1 (5 bases). Trimming pared 3 bases from V and 6 bases from J, leaving 15 bases between. This CDR3 spans 15 amino acids. Germline CDR1 and CDR2: KGHSH and LQKENI.

J is TRBJ2-1 and V is TRBV7-3, with 11 bases identical to TRBD2. CDR1 and CDR2 (germline): SGHTA, FQGTGA. There are 16 residues in the CDR3. The junction had 2 bases not matched to a gene; V was cut back by 4 bases and J by 0 bases. DNA for the CDR3: TGTGCCAGCAGCTCGACTAGCGGGATCTCCTACAATGAGCAGTTCTTC. This encodes CASSSTSGISYNEQFF.

The rearrangement uses TRBV29-1 and TRBJ2-1; D is ambiguous. This CDR3 region has 11 residues. CDR1 is SQVTM, CDR2 ANQGSEA, per germline. Trimming cost V 8 bases and J 8 bases, with 13 bases left between them. The CDR3 DNA reads as TGCAGCTCCGGTACCTTAGATGAGCAGTTCTTC. Translation gives CSSGTLDEQFF.